The clone carrying this TCR beta chain came up many times. The antigen remains undetermined. These data are taken from a study of T-cell reconstitution after alpha-beta-depleted transplantation in children. Findings of the study overall: The authors attributed T-cell counts and diversity one year after transplant mostly to newly produced T cells.

The TCRbeta library was prepared with unique molecular identifiers. TCRdb reprocessed the PCR reads via MiXCR and lists one record per CDR3 protein. The sample shows fewer than 700,000 distinct CDR3 sequences, 10% to 15% of them seen only once. Trimming cost V 2 bases and J 6 bases, with 13 bases left between them. This CDR3 contains 14 residues. In germline, CDR1 is KGHDR, CDR2 SFDVKD. Sequenced material: PBMCs, mostly from graft donor cells, taken 360 days after TCRalphabeta/CD19-depleted stem cell transplant. The TCR comes from a male patient younger than 18 who had a stem cell transplant for acute myeloid leukemia, so the T cells may come from the graft donor. This sequence joins TRBV24-1 and TRBJ2-7; the D gene is possibly TRBD2 (6 bases). The CDR3 loop is CATSDSPAGPEQYF. The CDR3 region has the DNA TGTGCCACCAGTGATTCCCCAGCGGGTCCCGAGCAGTACTTC.